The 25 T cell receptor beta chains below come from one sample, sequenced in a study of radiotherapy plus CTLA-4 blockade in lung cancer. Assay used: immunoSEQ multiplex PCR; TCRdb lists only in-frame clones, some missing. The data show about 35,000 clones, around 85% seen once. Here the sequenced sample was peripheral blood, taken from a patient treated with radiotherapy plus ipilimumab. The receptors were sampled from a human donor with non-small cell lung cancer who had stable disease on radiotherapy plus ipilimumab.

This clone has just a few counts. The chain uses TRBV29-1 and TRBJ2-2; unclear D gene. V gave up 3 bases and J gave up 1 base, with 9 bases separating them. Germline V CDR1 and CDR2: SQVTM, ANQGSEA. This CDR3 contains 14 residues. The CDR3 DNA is TGCAGCGTTGAGGTACAGATGAACACCGGGGAGCTGTTTTTT. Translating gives CSVEVQMNTGELFF.

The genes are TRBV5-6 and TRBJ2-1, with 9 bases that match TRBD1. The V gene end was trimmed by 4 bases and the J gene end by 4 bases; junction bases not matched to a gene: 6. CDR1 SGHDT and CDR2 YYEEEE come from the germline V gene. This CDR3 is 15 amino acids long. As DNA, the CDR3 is TGTGCCAGCAGCGCGGGACAGGGAACTTACAATGAGCAGTTCTTC. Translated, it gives CASSAGQGTYNEQFF.

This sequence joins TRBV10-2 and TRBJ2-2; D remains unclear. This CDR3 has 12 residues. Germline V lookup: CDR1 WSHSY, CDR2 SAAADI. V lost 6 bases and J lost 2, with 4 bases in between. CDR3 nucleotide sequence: TGCGCCAGCAGCTTAAACACCGGGGAGCTGTTTTTT. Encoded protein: CASSLNTGELFF.

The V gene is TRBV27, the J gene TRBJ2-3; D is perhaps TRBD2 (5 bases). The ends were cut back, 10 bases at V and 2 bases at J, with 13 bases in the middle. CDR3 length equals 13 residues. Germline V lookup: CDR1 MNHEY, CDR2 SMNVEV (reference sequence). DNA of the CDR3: TGTGCCACCGGGGAGAGATCCACAGATACGCAGTATTTT. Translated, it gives CATGERSTDTQYF.

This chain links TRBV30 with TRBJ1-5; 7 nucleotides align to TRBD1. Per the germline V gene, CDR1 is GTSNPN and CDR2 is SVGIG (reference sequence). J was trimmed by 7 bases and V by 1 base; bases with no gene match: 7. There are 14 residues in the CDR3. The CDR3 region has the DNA TGTGCCTGGAGTGCGACAGGGTTCGACCAGCCCCAGCATTTT. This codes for CAWSATGFDQPQHF.

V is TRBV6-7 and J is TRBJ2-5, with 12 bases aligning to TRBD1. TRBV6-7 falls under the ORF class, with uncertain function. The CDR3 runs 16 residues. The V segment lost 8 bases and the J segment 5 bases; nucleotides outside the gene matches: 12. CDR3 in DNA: TGTGCCAGCGCTAGAGCCGGGACAGGGGGCCTCGAGACCCAGTACTTC. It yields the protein CASARAGTGGLETQYF.

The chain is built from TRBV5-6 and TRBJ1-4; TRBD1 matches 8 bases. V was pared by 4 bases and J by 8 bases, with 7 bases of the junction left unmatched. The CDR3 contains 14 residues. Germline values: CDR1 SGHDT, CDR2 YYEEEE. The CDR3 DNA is TGTGCCAGCAGCCTTACAGGGGGATTAGAAAAACTGTTTTTT. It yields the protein CASSLTGGLEKLFF.

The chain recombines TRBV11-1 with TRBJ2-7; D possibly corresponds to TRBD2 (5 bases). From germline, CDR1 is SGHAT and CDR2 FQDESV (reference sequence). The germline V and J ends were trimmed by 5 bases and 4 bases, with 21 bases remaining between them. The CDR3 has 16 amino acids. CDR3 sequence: CASSAPSVRAVYEQYF. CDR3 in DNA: TGTGCCAGCAGCGCTCCCAGCGTGAGGGCCGTATACGAGCAGTACTTC.

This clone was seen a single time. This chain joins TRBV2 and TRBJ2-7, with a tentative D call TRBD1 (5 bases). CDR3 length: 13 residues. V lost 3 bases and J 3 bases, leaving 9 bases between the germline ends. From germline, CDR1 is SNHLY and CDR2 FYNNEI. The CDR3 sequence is CASSEGHLYEQYF. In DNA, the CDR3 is TGTGCCAGCAGTGAGGGGCACCTCTACGAGCAGTACTTC.

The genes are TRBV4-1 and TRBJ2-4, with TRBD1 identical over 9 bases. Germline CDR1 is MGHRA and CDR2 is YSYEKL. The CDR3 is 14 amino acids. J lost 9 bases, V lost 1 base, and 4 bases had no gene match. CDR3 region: CASSQGQGEGIQYF. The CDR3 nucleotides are TGCGCCAGCAGCCAAGGACAGGGGGAGGGCATTCAGTACTTC.

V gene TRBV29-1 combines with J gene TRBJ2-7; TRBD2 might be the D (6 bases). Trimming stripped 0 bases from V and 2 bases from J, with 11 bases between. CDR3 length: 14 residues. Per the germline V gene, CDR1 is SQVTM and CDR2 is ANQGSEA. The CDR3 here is CSVEEGRDPYEQYF. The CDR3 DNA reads TGCAGCGTTGAAGAGGGGCGGGACCCCTACGAGCAGTACTTC.

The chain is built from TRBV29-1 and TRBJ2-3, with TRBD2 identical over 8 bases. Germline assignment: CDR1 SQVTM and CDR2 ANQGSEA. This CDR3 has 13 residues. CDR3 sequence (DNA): TGCAGGGCCGGGGGGGCGCGGCCAGATACGCAGTATTTT. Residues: CRAGGARPDTQYF.

The CDR3 nucleotides are TGTGCCAGTAGTGCCACAGGGGCGGGTCAGCCCCAGCATTTT. The encoded protein is CASSATGAGQPQHF. The gene calls are TRBV19 and TRBJ1-5; TRBD1 matches at 7 bases. J lost 6 bases, V lost 5 bases, and 7 bases had no gene match. Germline V gene lookup returns CDR1 LNHDA and CDR2 SQIVND (reference sequence). The length of the CDR3 is 14 residues.

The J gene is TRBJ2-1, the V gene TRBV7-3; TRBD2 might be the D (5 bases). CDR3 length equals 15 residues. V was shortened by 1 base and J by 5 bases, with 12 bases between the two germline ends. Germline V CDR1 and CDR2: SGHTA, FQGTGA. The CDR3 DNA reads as TGTGCCAGCAGCTTAAACTCGTTGCGGGACAATGAGCAGTTCTTC. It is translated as CASSLNSLRDNEQFF.

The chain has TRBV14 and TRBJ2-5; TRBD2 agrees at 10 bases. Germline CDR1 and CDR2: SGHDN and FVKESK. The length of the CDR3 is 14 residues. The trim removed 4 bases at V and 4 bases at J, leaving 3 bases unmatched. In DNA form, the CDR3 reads TGTGCCAGCAGCCCGGGACTAGCGAGAGAGACCCAGTACTTC. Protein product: CASSPGLARETQYF.

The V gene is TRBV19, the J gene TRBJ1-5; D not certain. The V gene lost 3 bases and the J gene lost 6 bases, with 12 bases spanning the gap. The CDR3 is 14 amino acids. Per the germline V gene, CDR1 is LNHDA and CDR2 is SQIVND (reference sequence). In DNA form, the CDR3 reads TGTGCCAGTAGTATTTTAGGAAGAGGTCAGCCCCAGCATTTT. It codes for CASSILGRGQPQHF.

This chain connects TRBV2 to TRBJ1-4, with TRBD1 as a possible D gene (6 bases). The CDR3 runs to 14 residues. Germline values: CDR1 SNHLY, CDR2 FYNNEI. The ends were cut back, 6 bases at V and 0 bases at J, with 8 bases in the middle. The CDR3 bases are TGTGCCAGCAGCGGACAGCCAACTAATGAAAAACTGTTTTTT. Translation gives CASSGQPTNEKLFF.

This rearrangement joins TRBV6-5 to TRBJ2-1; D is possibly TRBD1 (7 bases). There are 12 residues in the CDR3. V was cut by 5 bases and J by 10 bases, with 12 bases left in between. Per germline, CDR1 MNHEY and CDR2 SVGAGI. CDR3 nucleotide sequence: TGTGCCAGCAGTGACAGGGACTTCGAGCAGTTCTTC. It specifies CASSDRDFEQFF.

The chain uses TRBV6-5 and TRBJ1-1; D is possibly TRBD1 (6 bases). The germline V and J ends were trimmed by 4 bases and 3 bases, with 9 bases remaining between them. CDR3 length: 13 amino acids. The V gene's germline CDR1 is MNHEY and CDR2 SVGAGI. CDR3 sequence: CASSWPGDTEAFF. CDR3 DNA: TGTGCCAGCAGTTGGCCAGGGGACACTGAAGCTTTCTTT.

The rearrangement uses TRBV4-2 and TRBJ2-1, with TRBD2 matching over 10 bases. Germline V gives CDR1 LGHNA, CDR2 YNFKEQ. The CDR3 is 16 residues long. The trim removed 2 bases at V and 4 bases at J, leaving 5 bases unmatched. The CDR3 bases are TGTGCCAGCAGCCAAAGTAGCGGGGGGAATTACAATGAGCAGTTCTTC. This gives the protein CASSQSSGGNYNEQFF.

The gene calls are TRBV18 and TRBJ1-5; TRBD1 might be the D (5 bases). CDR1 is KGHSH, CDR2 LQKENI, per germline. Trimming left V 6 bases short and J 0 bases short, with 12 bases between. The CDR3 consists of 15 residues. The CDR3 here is CASSLGGDSNQPQHF. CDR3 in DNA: TGTGCCAGCTCCCTCGGGGGGGATAGCAATCAGCCCCAGCATTTT.

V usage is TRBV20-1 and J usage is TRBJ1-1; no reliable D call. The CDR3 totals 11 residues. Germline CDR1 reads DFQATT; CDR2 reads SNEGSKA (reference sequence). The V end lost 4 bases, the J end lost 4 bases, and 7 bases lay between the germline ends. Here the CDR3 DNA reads TGCAGTGCTACAGGCAGCACTGAAGCTTTCTTT. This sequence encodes CSATGSTEAFF.

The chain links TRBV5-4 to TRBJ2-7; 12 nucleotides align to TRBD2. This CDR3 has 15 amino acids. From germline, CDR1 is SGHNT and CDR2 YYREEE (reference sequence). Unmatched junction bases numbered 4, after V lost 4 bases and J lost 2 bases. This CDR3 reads CASSLGLAGPYEQYF. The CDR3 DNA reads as TGTGCCAGCAGCCTGGGACTAGCGGGCCCCTACGAGCAGTACTTC.

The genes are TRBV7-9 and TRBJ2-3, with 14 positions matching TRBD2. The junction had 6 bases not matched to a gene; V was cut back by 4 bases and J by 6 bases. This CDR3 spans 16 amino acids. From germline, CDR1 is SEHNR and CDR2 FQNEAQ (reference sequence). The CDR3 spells CASSSTSGRAWDTQYF. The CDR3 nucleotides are TGTGCCAGCAGCTCGACTAGCGGGAGGGCGTGGGATACGCAGTATTTT.

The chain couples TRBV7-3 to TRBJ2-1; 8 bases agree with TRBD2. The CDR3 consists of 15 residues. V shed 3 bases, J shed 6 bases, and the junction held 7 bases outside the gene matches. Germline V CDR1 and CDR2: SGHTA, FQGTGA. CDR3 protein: CASSLDGRAFNEQFF. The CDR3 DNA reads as TGTGCCAGCAGCTTGGACGGGAGGGCCTTCAATGAGCAGTTCTTC.